Each of the 14 T cell receptor beta chains below was sequenced from the same sample in a study of T cells in Graves' hyperthyroidism and ophthalmopathy. TCR beta CDR3 regions were amplified from RNA transcripts. The TCR CDR3 was amplified in a first-round RT-PCR using the HTBI primer set. Each CDR3 protein is one row after TCRdb ran MiXCR on the multiplex PCR reads. In the table there are about 250,000 distinct CDR3 sequences, over 20% of which are singletons. The sequencing input was blood. The receptors derive from a woman aged 40 to 50 with Graves' ophthalmopathy.

The table lists this clonotype with many counts. The chain links TRBV6-5 to TRBJ2-7, with D possibly being TRBD1 (6 bases). The germline V and J ends were trimmed by 2 bases and 1 base, with 6 bases remaining between them. Germline assignment: CDR1 MNHEY and CDR2 SVGAGI. The CDR3 sequence is 13 residues long. The CDR3 DNA follows: TGTGCCAGCAGTTACGGACAGTCCTACGAGCAGTACTTC. Protein: CASSYGQSYEQYF.

This clonotype has only a few counts. J is TRBJ2-2 and V is TRBV30; D uncertain. Trimming pared 2 bases from V and 3 bases from J, leaving 13 bases between. Germline V CDR1 and CDR2: GTSNPN, SVGIG (reference sequence). This CDR3 region has 15 residues. The CDR3 reads CAWSSPEQDTGELFF. CDR3 bases: TGTGCCTGGAGTTCACCTGAGCAGGACACCGGGGAGCTGTTTTTT.

At least ten counts were recorded for this clonotype. The chain combines TRBV5-1 with TRBJ2-7; 10 positions agree with TRBD2. CDR1 is SGHRS, CDR2 YFSETQ, per germline. CDR3 length: 16 residues. V lost 2 bases and J lost 3; bases outside the gene matches: 8. The CDR3 is CASSLKTTSGIYEQYF. Written as DNA, the CDR3 is TGCGCCAGCAGCTTAAAAACAACTAGCGGGATCTACGAGCAGTACTTC.

This clonotype was counted at least ten times. The CDR3 protein is CSVVASGAVETQYF. The DNA of the CDR3 is TGCAGCGTTGTGGCTAGCGGGGCCGTGGAGACCCAGTACTTC. V gene TRBV29-1 combines with J gene TRBJ2-5; 9 bases agree with TRBD2. Trimming took 4 bases from V and 5 from J; bases not matched to a gene: 8. The CDR3 length is 14 residues. From germline, CDR1 is SQVTM and CDR2 ANQGSEA.

V is TRBV3-1 and J is TRBJ1-3; the D gene is possibly TRBD1 (6 bases). There are 15 residues in the CDR3. The ends were cut back, 4 bases at V and 0 bases at J, with 10 bases in the middle. The V gene's germline CDR1 is LGHDT and CDR2 YNNKEL (reference sequence). This chain's CDR3 is CASSLGTTSGNTIYF. CDR3 DNA sequence: TGTGCCAGCAGCCTTGGGACAACCTCTGGAAACACCATATATTTT.

This clonotype has at least ten counts. This chain's CDR3 is CASSEAHGGNGLTEAFF. CDR3 coding DNA: TGTGCCAGCAGTGAAGCGCACGGGGGTAATGGGCTCACTGAAGCTTTCTTT. The chain couples TRBV6-1 to TRBJ1-1; tentative D call: TRBD1 (5 bases). This CDR3 is 17 amino acids long. V was pared by 0 bases and J by 4 bases, with 18 bases between. Germline V lookup: CDR1 MNHNS, CDR2 SASEGT.

This clonotype was detected only a few times. This rearrangement joins TRBV6-5 to TRBJ2-2, with 10 bases that match TRBD2. This CDR3 is built from 13 residues. Germline CDR1 MNHEY, CDR2 SVGAGI. V lost 4 bases and J lost 9; bases outside the gene matches: 2. The CDR3 DNA reads TGTGCCAGCAGTTCAACTAGCGGGAGGGAGCTGTTTTTT. Its protein is CASSSTSGRELFF.

This clonotype was detected a few times. V usage is TRBV11-2 and J usage is TRBJ2-1; the match to TRBD2 covers 7 bases. The CDR3 is made up of 14 amino acids. The J segment lost 8 bases and the V segment lost 5 bases, leaving 9 bases of the junction unmatched. Germline CDR1 reads SGHAT; CDR2 reads FQNNGV. In nucleotides, the CDR3 is TGTGCCAGCAGCCGCATCGGTGGGGGGGATGAGCAGTTCTTC. Translated: CASSRIGGGDEQFF.

The chain recombines TRBV12-3 or TRBV12-4 with TRBJ2-7, with 10 bases lining up with TRBD1. The CDR3 runs to 14 residues. V lost 6 bases and J lost 3; bases outside the gene matches: 5. This chain's CDR3 is CASSRDRGRYEQYF. DNA of the CDR3: TGTGCCAGCAGCCGGGACAGGGGCCGCTACGAGCAGTACTTC.

The rearrangement joins TRBV12-3 or TRBV12-4 to TRBJ1-1; 7 bases match TRBD1. The J segment lost 4 bases and the V segment lost 4 bases, leaving 12 bases of the junction unmatched. The CDR3 consists of 16 residues. CDR3 residues: CASSSPLQGQGTEAFF. The DNA of the CDR3 is TGTGCCAGCAGTTCCCCATTACAGGGGCAGGGCACTGAAGCTTTCTTT.

The chain uses TRBV28 and TRBJ1-5, with a possible D match to TRBD1 (6 bases). In germline, CDR1 is MDHEN, CDR2 SYDVKM. This CDR3 has 15 amino acids. Trimming shortened V by 4 bases and J by 9 bases, and 19 bases separated the two germline ends. The CDR3 DNA sequence: TGTGCCAGCAGTTCCCCAGGCGGGGGGCATTCGCCCCAGCATTTT. This translates into CASSSPGGGHSPQHF.

The chain links TRBV6-1 to TRBJ1-5; unclear D gene. V dropped 8 bases and J dropped 2 bases, with 16 bases sitting between them. The germline V gene has CDR1 MNHNS and CDR2 SASEGT. The CDR3 spans 15 residues. The CDR3 DNA is TGTGCCAGCCGTCAGGAAGGTTGGCGCAATCAGCCCCAGCATTTT. It codes for CASRQEGWRNQPQHF.

Ten or more counts support this clonotype. The V and J genes are TRBV12-3 or TRBV12-4 and TRBJ1-5; no definite D call. V lost 4 bases to trimming and J lost 7 bases, with 14 bases between them. The CDR3 is made up of 14 amino acids. CDR3 sequence reads: CASSWALAGQPQHF. CDR3 in DNA: TGTGCCAGCAGTTGGGCCTTGGCGGGCCAGCCCCAGCATTTT.

This clonotype was recorded at least ten times. Sequence at one end of the junction differs from germline and may be a read error. V is TRBV28 and J is TRBJ2-7, with D perhaps given as TRBD1 or TRBD2 (5 bases each). CDR1 MDHEN and CDR2 SYDVKM come from the germline V gene. CDR3 size: 13 residues. The CDR3 DNA is TGTGCCAGCAGCCTCCTGGGACGTCGTGACCTGGACTTC. Its protein is CASSLLGRRDLDF. Combining the CDR3 with reference TRBV28 and TRBJ2-7 gives the whole variable domain DVKVTQSSRYLVKRTGEKVFLECVQDMDHENMFWYRQDPGLGLRLIYFSYDVKMKEKGDIPEGYSVSREKKERFSLILESASTNQTSMYLCASSLLGRRDLDFGPGTRLTVT.